One sample yielded the 8 T cell receptor beta chains listed below, sequenced in a study of CD8+ T cells in alopecia areata. Alopecia areata patients provided lesional scalp punch biopsies and peripheral blood, both collected for the study. Extraction of RNA preceded its reverse transcription into cDNA, which served as the sequencing template. Clones were read by immunoSEQ multiplex PCR, and TCRdb kept only the in-frame ones, dropping some. Of about 11,000 clones in the sample, roughly 55% were seen once. Sequenced sample: skin. The source is a human donor with alopecia areata.

This clone was detected only a few times. This chain connects TRBV21-1 to TRBJ1-6; the D call in the table, TRBD1, was not verified against the DNA. TRBV21-1 is flagged as a pseudogene. The length of the CDR3 is 14 residues. For the CDR3, the DNA is TGTGCCAGCCCCCGACAGGGCCCTAATTCACCCCTCCACTTT. Its translation is CASPRQGPNSPLHF.

The chain is built from TRBV18 and TRBJ1-1; D call uncertain. From germline, CDR1 is KGHSH and CDR2 LQKENI. The CDR3 loop spans 16 amino acids. V lost 0 bases and J lost 6, with 17 bases in between. Written as DNA, the CDR3 is TGTGCCAGCTCACCACCCACGAGGTATTCCGGGCCTGAAGCTTTCTTT. Residues: CASSPPTRYSGPEAFF.

The V call is TRBV6-1, the J call TRBJ2-7, with D possibly TRBD2 on 5 matching bases. The germline CDR1 and CDR2 sequences are MNHNS and SASEGT. Trimming took off 8 bases at V and 3 bases at J, with 14 bases between the two ends. This CDR3 is built from 13 residues. The CDR3 region is CASGRGQYYEQYF. The DNA of the CDR3 is TGTGCCAGCGGAAGAGGGCAGTACTACGAGCAGTACTTC.

CDR3 region: CASSEQGPYGYTF. The CDR3, as DNA: TGTGCCAGCAGTGAACAGGGACCCTATGGCTACACCTTC. The chain uses TRBV25-1 and TRBJ1-2, with a tentative D call TRBD1 (5 bases). This CDR3 contains 13 residues. In germline, CDR1 is MGHDK, CDR2 SYGVNS. V was pared by 2 bases and J by 4 bases, with 8 bases between.

The V and J genes are TRBV18 and TRBJ1-4; possibly TRBD1 for D (6 bases). Germline lookup yields CDR1 KGHSH and CDR2 LQKENI. V lost 0 bases, J lost 7 bases, and 12 bases lay in between. The CDR3 runs to 15 residues. The CDR3 loop is CASSPPQGRSEKLFF. DNA for the CDR3: TGTGCCAGCTCACCACCGCAGGGGCGAAGTGAAAAACTGTTTTTT.

The genes are TRBV15 and TRBJ2-7, with D uncertain. The CDR3 has 18 residues. Germline CDR1 and CDR2: LNHNV and YYDKDF (reference sequence). V was shortened by 5 bases and J by 6 bases, with 29 bases between the two germline ends. The chain's CDR3 is CATSLLDGNLRWGGEQYF. CDR3 DNA: TGTGCCACCAGCCTACTGGACGGAAACCTACGTTGGGGTGGCGAGCAGTACTTC. The full variable domain, rest sourced from reference TRBV15 and TRBJ2-7, is DAMVIQNPRYQVTQFGKPVTLSCSQTLNHNVMYWYQQKSSQAPKLLFHYYDKDFNNEADTPDNFQSRRPNTSFCFLDIRSPGLGDTAMYLCATSLLDGNLRWGGEQYFGPGTRLTVT.

This chain links TRBV10-3 with TRBJ2-1; 9 bases match TRBD2. CDR1 and CDR2 from the germline V gene are ENHRY and SYGVKD. This CDR3 has 17 residues. With V trimmed by 0 bases and J by 2 bases, 5 bases remained unmatched. This CDR3 reads CAISESSREGPYNEQFF. In DNA, the CDR3 is TGTGCCATCAGTGAGTCCTCGCGGGAGGGCCCCTACAATGAGCAGTTCTTC.

The chain has TRBV16 and TRBJ2-1, with 7 bases that match TRBD2. With 4 bases clipped from V and 1 base from J, the junction kept 4 bases outside the gene matches. Germline CDR1 and CDR2: KGHSY and FQNENV. The CDR3 contains 15 residues. This chain's CDR3 is CASSPTGGSYNEQFF. The CDR3 region has the DNA TGTGCCAGCAGCCCCACGGGGGGTTCCTACAATGAGCAGTTCTTC.